The clone carrying this T cell receptor beta chain is a singleton in its sample. Its cognate antigen is unknown. This entry is derived from a study of shared clonotypes between healthy human individuals. Across the whole study: The cohort had two women and a few men, ages 18 to 49. Study-level results: Clonotype sharing across donors was expected to vary with sequencing depth.

This table comes from immunoSEQ multiplex PCR, and its TCRdb copy is limited to in-frame clones, with some not included. Counted here are 2.5 million or so clones, around nine tenths occurring once; the ten biggest clones make up 0.14%. V lost 4 bases, J lost 3 bases, and 13 bases lay in between. Per the germline V gene, CDR1 is SGHNT and CDR2 is YYREEE (reference sequence). The CDR3 runs 14 residues. Nashville, Tennessee was home to all donors, each a Caucasian adult. From CD4+ cells came CD45RA+ naive and CD45RA-negative memory subsets. The receptor was derived from a man aged 18 to 35 in good health. The rearrangement links TRBV5-4 to TRBJ1-2; D is ambiguous. Sequencing input: naive CD4+ T cells sorted from blood. The subset here: CD45RA+ positively selected. Here the CDR3 reads CASSRVPPDYGYTF. The CDR3 nucleotides read TGTGCCAGCAGCCGGGTTCCCCCGGACTATGGCTACACCTTC.